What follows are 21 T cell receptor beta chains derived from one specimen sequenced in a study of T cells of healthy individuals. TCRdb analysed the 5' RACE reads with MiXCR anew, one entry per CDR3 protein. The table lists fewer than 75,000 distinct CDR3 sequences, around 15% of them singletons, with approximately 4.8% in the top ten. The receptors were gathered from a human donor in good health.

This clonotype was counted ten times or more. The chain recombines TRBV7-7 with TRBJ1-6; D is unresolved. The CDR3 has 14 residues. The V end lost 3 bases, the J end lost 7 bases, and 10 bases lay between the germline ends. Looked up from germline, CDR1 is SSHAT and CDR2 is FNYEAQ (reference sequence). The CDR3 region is CASSFWGSNSPLHF. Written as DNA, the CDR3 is TGTGCCAGCAGCTTTTGGGGTTCGAATTCACCCCTCCACTTT.

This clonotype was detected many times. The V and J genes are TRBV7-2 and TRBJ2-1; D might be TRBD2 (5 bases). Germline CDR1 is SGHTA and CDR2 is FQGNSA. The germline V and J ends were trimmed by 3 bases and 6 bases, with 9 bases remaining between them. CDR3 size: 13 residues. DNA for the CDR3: TGTGCCAGCAGCTTCCAAGGGAGCAATGAGCAGTTCTTC. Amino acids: CASSFQGSNEQFF.

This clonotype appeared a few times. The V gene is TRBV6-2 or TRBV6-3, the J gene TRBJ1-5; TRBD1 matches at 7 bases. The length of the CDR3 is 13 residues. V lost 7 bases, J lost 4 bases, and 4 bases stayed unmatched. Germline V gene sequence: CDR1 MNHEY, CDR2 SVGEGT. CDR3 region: CASTRQGNQPQHF. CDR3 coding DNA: TGTGCCAGCACCCGACAGGGTAATCAGCCCCAGCATTTT.

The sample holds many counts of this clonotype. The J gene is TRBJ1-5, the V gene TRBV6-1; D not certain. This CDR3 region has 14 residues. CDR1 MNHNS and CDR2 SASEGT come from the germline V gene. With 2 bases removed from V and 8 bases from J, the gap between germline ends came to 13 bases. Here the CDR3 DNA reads TGTGCCAGCAGTGAAACCAACATCCAGGAGCCCCAGCATTTT. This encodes CASSETNIQEPQHF.

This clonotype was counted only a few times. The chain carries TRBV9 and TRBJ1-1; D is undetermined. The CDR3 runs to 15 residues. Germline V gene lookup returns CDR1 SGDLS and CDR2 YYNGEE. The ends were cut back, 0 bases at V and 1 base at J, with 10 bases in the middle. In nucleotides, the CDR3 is TGTGCCAGCAGCGTAGTTCCCGCGGGGAACACTGAAGCTTTCTTT. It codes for CASSVVPAGNTEAFF.

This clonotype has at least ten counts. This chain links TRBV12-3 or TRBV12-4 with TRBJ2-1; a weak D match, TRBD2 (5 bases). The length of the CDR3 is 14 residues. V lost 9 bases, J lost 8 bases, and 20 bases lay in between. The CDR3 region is CASHRLNVAHEQFF. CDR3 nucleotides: TGTGCCAGTCATCGACTAAACGTGGCTCATGAGCAGTTCTTC.

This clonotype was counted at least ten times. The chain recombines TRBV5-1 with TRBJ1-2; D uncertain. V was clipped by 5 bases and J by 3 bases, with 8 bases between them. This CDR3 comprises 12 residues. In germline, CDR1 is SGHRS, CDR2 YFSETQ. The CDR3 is CASSGWDYGYTF. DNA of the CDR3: TGCGCCAGCAGTGGCTGGGACTATGGCTACACCTTC. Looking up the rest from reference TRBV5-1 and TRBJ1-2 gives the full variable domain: KAGVTQTPRYLIKTRGQQVTLSCSPISGHRSVSWYQQTPGQGLQFLFEYFSETQRNKGNFPGRFSGRQFSNSRSEMNVSTLELGDSALYLCASSGWDYGYTFGSGTRLTVV.

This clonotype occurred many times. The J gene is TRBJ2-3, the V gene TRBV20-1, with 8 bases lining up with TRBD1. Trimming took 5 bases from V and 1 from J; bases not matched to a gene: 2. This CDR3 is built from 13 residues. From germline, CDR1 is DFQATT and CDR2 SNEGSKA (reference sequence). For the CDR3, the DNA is TGCAGTGCTTGGGACAGGCGCACAGATACGCAGTATTTT. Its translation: CSAWDRRTDTQYF.

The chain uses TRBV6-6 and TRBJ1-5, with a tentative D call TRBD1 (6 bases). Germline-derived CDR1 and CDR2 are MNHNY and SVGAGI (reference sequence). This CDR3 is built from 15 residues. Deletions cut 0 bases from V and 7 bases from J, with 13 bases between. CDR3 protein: CASSYSRQVDQPQHF. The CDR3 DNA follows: TGTGCCAGCAGTTACTCCAGACAGGTAGACCAGCCCCAGCATTTT.

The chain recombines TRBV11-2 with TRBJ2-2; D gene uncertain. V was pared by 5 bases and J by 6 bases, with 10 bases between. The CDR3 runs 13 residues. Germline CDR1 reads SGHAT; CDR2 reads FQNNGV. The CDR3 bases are TGTGCCAGCAGCGACTTAGTCTCCGGGGAGCTGTTTTTT. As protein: CASSDLVSGELFF.

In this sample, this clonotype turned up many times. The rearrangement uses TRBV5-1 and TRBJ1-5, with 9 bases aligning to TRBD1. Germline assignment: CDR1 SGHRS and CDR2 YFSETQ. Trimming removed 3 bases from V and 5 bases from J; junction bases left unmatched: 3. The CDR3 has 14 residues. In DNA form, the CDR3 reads TGCGCCAGCAGCTCGGGACAGGGCGATCAGCCCCAGCATTTT. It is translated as CASSSGQGDQPQHF.

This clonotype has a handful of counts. CDR3 DNA: TGCAGCCCCTTACGGCGTAGCGGGGGGGAAGAGACCCAGTACTTC. Translation: CSPLRRSGGEETQYF. This chain links TRBV20-1 with TRBJ2-5; 11 bases align to TRBD2. The CDR3 has 15 amino acids. Germline-derived CDR1 and CDR2 are DFQATT and SNEGSKA (reference sequence).

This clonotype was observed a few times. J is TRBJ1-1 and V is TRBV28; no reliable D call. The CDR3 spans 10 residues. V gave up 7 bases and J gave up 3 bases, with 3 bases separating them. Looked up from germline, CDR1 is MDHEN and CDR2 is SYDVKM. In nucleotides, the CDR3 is TGTGCCAGCATCGACACTGAAGCTTTCTTT. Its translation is CASIDTEAFF.

CDR3 bases: TGTGCCAGCAGTCTCAGGGGGATGAACACTGAAGCTTTCTTT. Translated, it gives CASSLRGMNTEAFF. The V and J genes are TRBV6-5 and TRBJ1-1; 7 nucleotides agree with TRBD1. The junction had 3 bases not matched to a gene; V was cut back by 5 bases and J by 0 bases. Germline V gives CDR1 MNHEY, CDR2 SVGAGI. This CDR3 has 14 amino acids.

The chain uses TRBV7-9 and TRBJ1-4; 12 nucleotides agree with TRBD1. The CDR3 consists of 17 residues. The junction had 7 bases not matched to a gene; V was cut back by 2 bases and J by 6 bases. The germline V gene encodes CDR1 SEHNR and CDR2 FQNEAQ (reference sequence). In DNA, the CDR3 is TGTGCCAGCAGCTTATATAGGGACAGGGGGCGAGATGAAAAACTGTTTTTT. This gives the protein CASSLYRDRGRDEKLFF. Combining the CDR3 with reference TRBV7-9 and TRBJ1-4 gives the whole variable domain DTGVSQNPRHKITKRGQNVTFRCDPISEHNRLYWYRQTLGQGPEFLTYFQNEAQLEKSRLLSDRFSAERPKGSFSTLEIQRTEQGDSAMYLCASSLYRDRGRDEKLFFGSGTQLSVL.

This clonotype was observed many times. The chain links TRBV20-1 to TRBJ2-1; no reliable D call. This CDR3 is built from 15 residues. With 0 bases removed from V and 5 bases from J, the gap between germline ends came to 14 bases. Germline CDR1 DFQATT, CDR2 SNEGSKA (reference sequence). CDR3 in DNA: TGCAGTGCTAGAGATTTTGGGGTCCGACACAATGAGCAGTTCTTC. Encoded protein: CSARDFGVRHNEQFF.

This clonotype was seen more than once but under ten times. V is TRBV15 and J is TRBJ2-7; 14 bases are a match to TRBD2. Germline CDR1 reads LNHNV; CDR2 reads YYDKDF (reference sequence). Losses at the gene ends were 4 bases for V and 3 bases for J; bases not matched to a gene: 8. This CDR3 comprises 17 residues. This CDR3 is CATSKGRLAGGYYEQYF. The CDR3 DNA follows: TGTGCCACCAGCAAGGGGCGACTAGCGGGGGGGTACTACGAGCAGTACTTC.

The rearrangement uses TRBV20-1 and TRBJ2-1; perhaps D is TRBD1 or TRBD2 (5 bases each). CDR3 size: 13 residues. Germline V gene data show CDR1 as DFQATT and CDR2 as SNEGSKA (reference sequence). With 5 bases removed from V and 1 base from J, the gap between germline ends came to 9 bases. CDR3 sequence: CSAEGESYNEQFF. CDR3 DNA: TGCAGTGCTGAAGGGGAGTCCTACAATGAGCAGTTCTTC.

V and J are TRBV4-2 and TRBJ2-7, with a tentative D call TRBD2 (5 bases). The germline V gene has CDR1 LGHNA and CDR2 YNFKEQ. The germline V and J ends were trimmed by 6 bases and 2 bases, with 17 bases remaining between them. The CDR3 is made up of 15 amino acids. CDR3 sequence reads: CASSPSRTLTYEQYF. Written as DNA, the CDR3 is TGTGCCAGCAGTCCAAGCAGGACTCTTACCTACGAGCAGTACTTC.

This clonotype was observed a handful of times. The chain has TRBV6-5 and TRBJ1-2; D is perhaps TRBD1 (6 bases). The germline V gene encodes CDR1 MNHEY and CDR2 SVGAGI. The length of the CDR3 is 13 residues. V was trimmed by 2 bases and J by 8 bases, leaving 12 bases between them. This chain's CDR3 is CASSYEGRGGYTF. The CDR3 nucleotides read TGTGCCAGCAGTTACGAAGGCAGGGGCGGCTACACCTTC.

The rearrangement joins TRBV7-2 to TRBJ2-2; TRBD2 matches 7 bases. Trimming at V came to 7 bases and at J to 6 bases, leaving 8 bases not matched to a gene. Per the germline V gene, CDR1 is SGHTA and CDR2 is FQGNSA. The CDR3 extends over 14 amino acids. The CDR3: CASTPSGRPGELFF. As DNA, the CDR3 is TGTGCCAGCACCCCTAGCGGTAGACCCGGGGAGCTGTTTTTT.